This is a list of T cell receptor beta chains from one sample in a study of shared clonotypes between healthy human individuals. TCRdb's copy holds only in-frame clones and misses some; the assay was immunoSEQ multiplex PCR. This table holds about 2.4 million clones, approximately 94% found once. The sample was naive CD4+ T cells from PBMCs. All receptors come from a man between 18 and 35 years old in good health. Some clones in this sample may be carry-over from other donors' samples. Both conserved end residues are part of each CDR3. D genes are given only for firm matches. The size of a clone is reported for some rows only, either as once, few or many, or as a class for expanded clones.

V gene	clone size	D gene	J gene	CDR3 DNA	CDR3 protein
TRBV18	-	TRBD1	TRBJ2-7	TGTGCCAGCTCACCAGGGACAGGGGTCTCCTACGAGCAGTACTTC	CASSPGTGVSYEQYF
TRBV28	-	TRBD1	TRBJ1-5	TGTGCCAGCAGGCCAATCGGGACAGCGATAAATCAGCCCCAGCATTTT	CASRPIGTAINQPQHF
TRBV21-1	-	-	TRBJ1-5	TGTGCCAGCATTCACAGGGACCTAGTTTATAGCAATCAGCCCCAGCATTTT	CASIHRDLVYSNQPQHF
TRBV7-9	-	TRBD1	TRBJ1-3	TGTGCCGTCCGGGACAGCCCGAACTCTGGAAACACCATATATTTT	CAVRDSPNSGNTIYF
TRBV14	-	TRBD1	TRBJ1-1	TGTGCCAGCAGCCGACAAAGCACAGGGGCGAGAGCTTTCTTT	CASSRQSTGARAFF
TRBV27	-	TRBD2	TRBJ2-2	TGTGCCAGCAGTCCCCTCGGCGGGAGTCACACCGGGGAGCTGTTTTTT	CASSPLGGSHTGELFF
TRBV6-1	-	TRBD1	TRBJ2-3	TGTGCCAGCGGGACAGGGCCCGATACGCAGTATTTT	CASGTGPDTQYF
TRBV5-1	-	TRBD2	TRBJ2-7	TGCGCCAGCCAGAGACTAGCGGGCCTTACGGGCGAGCAGTACTTC	CASQRLAGLTGEQYF
TRBV28	-	-	TRBJ1-5	TGTGCCAGCAGCATATACCCCGGGACGGATCAGCCCCAGCATTTT	CASSIYPGTDQPQHF
TRBV19	once	-	TRBJ1-2	TGTGCCAGTAGTAGCAGACGGCCCTCGGTGGCTGGCTACACCTTC	CASSSRRPSVAGYTF
TRBV18	-	-	TRBJ2-7	TGTGCCAGCTCACCAGGCAGGGGCCGTTATCTGGGGCAGTACTTC	CASSPGRGRYLGQYF
TRBV25-1	-	-	TRBJ2-3	TGTGCCAGCAGTGTAGGGGCAGATACGCAGTATTTT	CASSVGADTQYF